The clone carrying this TCR beta chain was seen at least ten times. Relying on iRepertoire HTBI primers and Arm-PCR of CDR3 regions, the team built TCR beta libraries. TCRdb recomputed calls from the multiplex PCR reads with MiXCR, one row per CDR3 protein. Here the sample spans hundreds of thousands of distinct CDR3 sequences, 16% being singletons. This entry belongs to a study of regulatory T cells in long-lasting Graves disease. The CDR3 sequence is 15 residues long. CDR1 MDHEN and CDR2 SYDVKM come from the germline V gene. Trimming stripped 3 bases from V and 2 bases from J, with 11 bases between. Time point specified: newly diagnosed GD, antithyroid drugs for less than 3 months. Construction of the TCR library relied on RNA isolated from PBMCs. This same sample was also part of a study on T cells in Graves' hyperthyroidism and ophthalmopathy.

Specimen: peripheral blood mononuclear cells (PBMCs), collected at new diagnosis, from a patient treated with antithyroid drugs. The chain couples TRBV28 to TRBJ2-1; D remains unclear. The receptor's source is a man between 40 and 49 years old with Graves disease. The CDR3 sequence: CASSFLAGTYNEQFF. CDR3 nucleotides: TGTGCCAGCAGTTTTTTAGCCGGAACCTACAATGAGCAGTTCTTC. Based on the CDR3 plus reference TRBV28 and TRBJ2-1, the full variable domain is DVKVTQSSRYLVKRTGEKVFLECVQDMDHENMFWYRQDPGLGLRLIYFSYDVKMKEKGDIPEGYSVSREKKERFSLILESASTNQTSMYLCASSFLAGTYNEQFFGPGTRLTVL.